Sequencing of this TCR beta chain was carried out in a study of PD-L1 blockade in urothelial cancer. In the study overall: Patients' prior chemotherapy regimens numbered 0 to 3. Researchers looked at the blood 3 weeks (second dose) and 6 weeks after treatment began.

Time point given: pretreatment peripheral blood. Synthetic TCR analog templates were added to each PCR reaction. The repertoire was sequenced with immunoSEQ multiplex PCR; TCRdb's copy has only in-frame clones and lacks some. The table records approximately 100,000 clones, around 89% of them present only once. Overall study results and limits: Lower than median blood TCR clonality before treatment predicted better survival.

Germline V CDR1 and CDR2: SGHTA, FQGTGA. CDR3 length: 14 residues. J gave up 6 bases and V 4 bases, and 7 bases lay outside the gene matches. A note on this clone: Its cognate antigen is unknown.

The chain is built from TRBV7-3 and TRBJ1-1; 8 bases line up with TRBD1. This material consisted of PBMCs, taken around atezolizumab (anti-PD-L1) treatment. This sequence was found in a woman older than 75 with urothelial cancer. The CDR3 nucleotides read TGTGCCAGCAGCTCCCGGGACAGGCTCTCTGAAGCTTTCTTT. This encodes CASSSRDRLSEAFF. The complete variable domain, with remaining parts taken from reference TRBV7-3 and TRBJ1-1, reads GAGVSQTPSNKVTEKGKYVELRCDPISGHTALYWYRQSLGQGPEFLIYFQGTGAADDSGLPNDRFFAVRPEGSVSTLKIQRTERGDSAVYLCASSSRDRLSEAFFGQGTRLTVV.